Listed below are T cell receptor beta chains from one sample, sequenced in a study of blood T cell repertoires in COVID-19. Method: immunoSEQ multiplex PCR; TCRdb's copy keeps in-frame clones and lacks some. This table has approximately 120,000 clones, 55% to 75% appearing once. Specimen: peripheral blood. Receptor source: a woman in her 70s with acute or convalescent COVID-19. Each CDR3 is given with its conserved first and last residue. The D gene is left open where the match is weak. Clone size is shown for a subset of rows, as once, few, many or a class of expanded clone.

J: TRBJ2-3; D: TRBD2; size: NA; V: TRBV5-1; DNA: TGCGCCAGCACCCCCGGGGTGGGGGGGAGCACAGATACGCAGTATTTT; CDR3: CASTPGVGGSTDTQYF
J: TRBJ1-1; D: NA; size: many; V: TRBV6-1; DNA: TGTGCCAGCAGTGAACGACAGAGGAACACTGAAGCTTTCTTT; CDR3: CASSERQRNTEAFF
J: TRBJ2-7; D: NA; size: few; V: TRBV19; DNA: TGTGCCAGCTCCTTATCCTTGGCGGGCTCCTACGAGCAGTACTTC; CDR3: CASSLSLAGSYEQYF
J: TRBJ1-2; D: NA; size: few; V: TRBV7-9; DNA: TGTGCCAGCAGCTCCCCCAGGCTTACCCAAGCTAACTATGGCTACACCTTC; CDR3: CASSSPRLTQANYGYTF
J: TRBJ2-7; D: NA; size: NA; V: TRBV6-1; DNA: TGTGCCAGTGCACCCCTTGACAGGCTGTACGAGCAGTACTTC; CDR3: CASAPLDRLYEQYF
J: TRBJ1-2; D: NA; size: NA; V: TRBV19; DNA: TGTGCCAGTAGTCGGACAGTTGTCGACTACACCTTC; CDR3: CASSRTVVDYTF
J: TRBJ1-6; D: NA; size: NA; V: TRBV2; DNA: TGTGCCAGCAGTGAACAGGGGATGGGGTATAATTCACCCCTCCACTTT; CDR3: CASSEQGMGYNSPLHF
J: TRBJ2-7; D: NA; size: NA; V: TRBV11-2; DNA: TGTGCCAGCAGCTCCAACAGGGACTCCTACGAGCAGTACTTC; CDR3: CASSSNRDSYEQYF
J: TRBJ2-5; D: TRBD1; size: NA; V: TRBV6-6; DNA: TGTGCCAGCAGTCGAACGGGGACAGGGAGGAGTGAGACCCAGTACTTC; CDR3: CASSRTGTGRSETQYF
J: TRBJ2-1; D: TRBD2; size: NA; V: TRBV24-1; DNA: TGTGCCACCAGTGACCCCGGGACTAGCGGGACAACGGGTCAGTTCTTC; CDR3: CATSDPGTSGTTGQFF
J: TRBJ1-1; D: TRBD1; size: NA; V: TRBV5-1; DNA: TGCGCCAGCAGCTTAGGCCGCGGACAGGGAACAGATGAAGCTTTCTTT; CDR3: CASSLGRGQGTDEAFF
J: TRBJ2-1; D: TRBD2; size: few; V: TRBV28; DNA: TGTGCCAGCAGTTTAGTAGCGGGAGGGAACAATGAGCAGTTCTTC; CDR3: CASSLVAGGNNEQFF
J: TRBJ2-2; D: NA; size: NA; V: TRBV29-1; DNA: TGCAGCGTTAGTACCGGCAGGCACACCGGGGAGCTGTTTTTT; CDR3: CSVSTGRHTGELFF
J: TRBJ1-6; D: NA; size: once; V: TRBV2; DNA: TGTGCCAGCAGTGAGAATAGGGGAAGCTCACCCCTCCACTTT; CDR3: CASSENRGSSPLHF
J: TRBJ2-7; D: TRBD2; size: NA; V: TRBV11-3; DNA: TGTGCCAGCAGCTTAGGTACGGGGGGTAAACACGAGCAGTACTTC; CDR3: CASSLGTGGKHEQYF
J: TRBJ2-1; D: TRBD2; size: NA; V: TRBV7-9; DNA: TGTGCCAGCAGCTTACCAGGACTAGTCTCCTACAATGAGCAGTTCTTC; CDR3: CASSLPGLVSYNEQFF
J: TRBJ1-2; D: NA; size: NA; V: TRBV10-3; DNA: TGTGCCATCAGTGATGGCGACGGAGATGGCTACACCTTC; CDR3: CAISDGDGDGYTF
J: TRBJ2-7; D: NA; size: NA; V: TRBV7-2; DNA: TGTGCCAGCCGAACAGGGATCTACGAGCAGTACTTC; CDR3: CASRTGIYEQYF
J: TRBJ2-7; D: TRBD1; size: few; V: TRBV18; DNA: TGTGCCAGCTCACTCGGGACAGGGACCACCTACGAGCAGTACTTC; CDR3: CASSLGTGTTYEQYF
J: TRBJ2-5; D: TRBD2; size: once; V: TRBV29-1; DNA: TGCAGCGTTGAAGATTCCGGGACTAAAGAGACCCAGTACTTC; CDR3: CSVEDSGTKETQYF
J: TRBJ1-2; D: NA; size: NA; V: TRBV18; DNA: TGTGCCAGCTCACCACCCTCGACAGAGAACTATGGCTACACCTTC; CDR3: CASSPPSTENYGYTF
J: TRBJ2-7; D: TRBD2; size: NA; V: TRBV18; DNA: TGTGCCAGCTCACCACGCTCGCGGGAGGACGAGCAGTACTTC; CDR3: CASSPRSREDEQYF
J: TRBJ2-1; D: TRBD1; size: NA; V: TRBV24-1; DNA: TGTGCCACCAGTGATCTAGGGACAGCCAATGAGCAGTTCTTC; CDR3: CATSDLGTANEQFF
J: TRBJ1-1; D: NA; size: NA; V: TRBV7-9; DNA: TGTGCCAGCAGCTTAGCGCCTTCCTCGGGCACTGAAGCTTTCTTT; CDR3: CASSLAPSSGTEAFF
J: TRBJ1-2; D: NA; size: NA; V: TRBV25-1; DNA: TGTGCCAGCAGTACAAACAGGGAGGGGCGGTATGGCTACACCTTC; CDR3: CASSTNREGRYGYTF
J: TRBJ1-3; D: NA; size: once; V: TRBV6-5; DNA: TGTGCCAGCAGTTTAAGCGGTGGAAACACCATATATTTT; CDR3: CASSLSGGNTIYF
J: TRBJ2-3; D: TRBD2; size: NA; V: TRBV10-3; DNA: TGTGCCATCAGTGAGCCCACTAGCGGGGGGGGTGATACGCAGTATTTT; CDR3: CAISEPTSGGGDTQYF